Below, 11 T cell receptor beta chains from the same sample are listed, as sequenced in a study of Ad26.COV2.S vaccination and SARS-CoV-2 variants. Profiling relied on immunoSEQ multiplex PCR, and the TCRdb table lists in-frame clones only, not all of them. This sample has some 390,000 clones, with around 89% found just once. Treatment in this sample: around 19 received Ad26.COV2.S at low or high dose, single or two shots; 5 received placebo; per-sample allocation not given. Collection of samples fell on day 63 after the first vaccine or placebo injection. Sequencing was performed on peripheral blood, taken in a trial of Ad26.COV2.S vaccine versus placebo. The receptors were sampled from a person between 18 and 59 years old who received the Ad26.COV2.S COVID-19 vaccine or a placebo.

V usage is TRBV24-1 and J usage is TRBJ2-5; D unclear. CDR3 length: 12 residues. Trimming removed 3 bases from V and 5 bases from J, with 6 bases in between. Germline CDR1 reads KGHDR; CDR2 reads SFDVKD. This chain's CDR3 is CATSDARETQYF. The CDR3 DNA is TGTGCCACCAGTGATGCCCGGGAGACCCAGTACTTC.

This clone was counted a single time. The chain employs TRBV6-1 and TRBJ2-7; 10 nucleotides line up with TRBD2. Germline V lookup: CDR1 MNHNS, CDR2 SASEGT. V trimming: 3 bases; J trimming: 5 bases; junction bases outside the gene matches: 7. The CDR3 has 15 residues. The CDR3 region is CASSDDLAGAHEQYF. The CDR3 nucleotides read TGTGCCAGCAGTGACGATCTAGCGGGAGCCCACGAGCAGTACTTC.

This chain joins TRBV5-1 and TRBJ2-3; possible D gene TRBD1, 6 bases. The CDR3 has 15 residues. Germline values: CDR1 SGHRS, CDR2 YFSETQ. V was pared by 5 bases and J by 1 base, with 14 bases between. CDR3 region: CASSSVQGRTDTQYF. The DNA for the CDR3 is TGCGCCAGCAGTTCGGTCCAGGGGCGCACAGATACGCAGTATTTT.

This clone was seen just once. The V and J genes are TRBV15 and TRBJ1-1; D remains ambiguous. Per the germline V gene, CDR1 is LNHNV and CDR2 is YYDKDF (reference sequence). With 2 bases removed from V and 8 bases from J, the gap between germline ends came to 9 bases. CDR3 length: 12 residues. DNA for the CDR3: TGTGCCACCAGCAGATCCGCCGCAGAAGCTTTCTTT. This encodes CATSRSAAEAFF.

With regard to this clone: Other DNA sequences in the same sample also yield this CDR3. The V call is TRBV5-1, the J call TRBJ2-1; 7 positions agree with TRBD2. Germline V lookup: CDR1 SGHRS, CDR2 YFSETQ. V dropped 0 bases and J dropped 7; count of bases not matched to a gene: 1. The CDR3 has 13 residues. CDR3 residues: CASSLAGGNEQFF. The CDR3 bases are TGCGCCAGCAGCTTGGCCGGGGGGAATGAGCAGTTCTTC.

V usage is TRBV4-3 and J usage is TRBJ2-6; the D call may be TRBD1 or TRBD2 (5 bases each). The CDR3 is 18 amino acids. V lost 0 bases to trimming and J lost 0 bases, with 12 bases between them. CDR1 and CDR2 (germline): LGHNA, YSLEER. CDR3 coding DNA: TGCGCCAGCAGCCAAGATGTCCCGGGACCCTCTGGGGCCAACGTCCTGACTTTC. It specifies CASSQDVPGPSGANVLTF.

This clone was recorded once. The J gene is TRBJ2-7, the V gene TRBV19; D ambiguous. The germline gives CDR1 LNHDA, CDR2 SQIVND (reference sequence). The CDR3 totals 14 residues. Trimming removed 8 bases at V and 3 bases at J, with 17 bases between. CDR3 coding DNA: TGTGCCAGTTCCTCGACGTCTAAGGGCTACGAGCAGTACTTC. This sequence encodes CASSSTSKGYEQYF. The full variable domain, with the rest looked up from reference TRBV19 and TRBJ2-7, is DGGITQSPKYLFRKEGQNVTLSCEQNLNHDAMYWYRQDPGQGLRLIYYSQIVNDFQKGDIAEGYSVSREKKESFPLTVTSAQKNPTAFYLCASSSTSKGYEQYFGPGTRLTVT.

The chain has TRBV30 and TRBJ2-5; tentatively, D is TRBD1 (5 bases). CDR3 size: 13 residues. V was trimmed by 3 bases and J by 5 bases, leaving 13 bases between them. Germline V gives CDR1 GTSNPN, CDR2 SVGIG (reference sequence). In DNA, the CDR3 is TGTGCCTGGAGCGCCCAGGGATCGGAGACCCAGTACTTC. It is translated as CAWSAQGSETQYF.

The rearrangement links TRBV3-1 (or the pseudogene TRBV3-2) to TRBJ1-2, with 7 nucleotides matching TRBD1. CDR3 length: 14 amino acids. CDR1 and CDR2 (germline): LGHDT, YNNKEL (reference sequence). Losses at the gene ends were 4 bases for V and 6 bases for J; bases not matched to a gene: 8. CDR3 DNA sequence: TGTGCCAGCAGCCTAGGGGACAGAAAGAATGGCTACACCTTC. It specifies CASSLGDRKNGYTF.

V gene TRBV28 combines with J gene TRBJ2-7, with TRBD1 matching over 11 bases. Germline lookup yields CDR1 MDHEN and CDR2 SYDVKM. The CDR3 sequence is 15 residues long. With 5 bases clipped from V and 4 bases from J, the junction kept 7 bases outside the gene matches. DNA of the CDR3: TGTGCCAGCAGTCCCGCGGGACAGGGGGGATACGAGCAGTACTTC. Translation: CASSPAGQGGYEQYF. The whole variable domain, filled in from reference TRBV28 and TRBJ2-7, reads DVKVTQSSRYLVKRTGEKVFLECVQDMDHENMFWYRQDPGLGLRLIYFSYDVKMKEKGDIPEGYSVSREKKERFSLILESASTNQTSMYLCASSPAGQGGYEQYFGPGTRLTVT.

The chain is built from TRBV5-4 and TRBJ2-7; a weak D match, TRBD1 (6 bases). CDR3 length: 14 residues. V lost 0 bases and J 3 bases, leaving 10 bases between the germline ends. Germline values: CDR1 SGHNT, CDR2 YYREEE (reference sequence). CDR3 bases: TGTGCCAGCAGCTTGGGGACAGTAGACTACGAGCAGTACTTC. Its protein product is CASSLGTVDYEQYF.